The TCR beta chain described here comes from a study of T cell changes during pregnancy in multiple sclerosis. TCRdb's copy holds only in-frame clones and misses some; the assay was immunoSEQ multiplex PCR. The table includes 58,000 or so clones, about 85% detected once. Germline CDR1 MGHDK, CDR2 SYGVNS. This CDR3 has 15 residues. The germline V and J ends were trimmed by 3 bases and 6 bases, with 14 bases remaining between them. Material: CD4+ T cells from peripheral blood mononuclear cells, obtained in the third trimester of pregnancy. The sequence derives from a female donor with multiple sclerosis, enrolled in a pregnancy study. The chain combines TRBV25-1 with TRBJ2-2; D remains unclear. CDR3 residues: CASSDPHVGAGELFF. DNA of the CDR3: TGTGCCAGCAGTGATCCGCATGTGGGCGCCGGGGAGCTGTTTTTT.